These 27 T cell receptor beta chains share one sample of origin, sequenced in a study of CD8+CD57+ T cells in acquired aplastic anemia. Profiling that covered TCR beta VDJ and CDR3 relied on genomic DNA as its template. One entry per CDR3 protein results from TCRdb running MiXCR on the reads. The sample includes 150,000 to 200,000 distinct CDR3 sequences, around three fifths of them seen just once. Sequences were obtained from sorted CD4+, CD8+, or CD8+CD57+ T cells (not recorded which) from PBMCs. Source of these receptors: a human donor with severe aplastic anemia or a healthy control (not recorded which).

The CDR3 spells CASKQEEGQPQHF. The DNA of the CDR3 is TGTGCCAGCAAACAGGAGGAGGGGCAGCCCCAGCATTTT. The chain links TRBV25-1 to TRBJ1-5; D is perhaps TRBD1 (5 bases). The germline V gene encodes CDR1 MGHDK and CDR2 SYGVNS. The CDR3 extends over 13 amino acids. Trimming pared 7 bases from V and 7 bases from J, leaving 14 bases between.

This CDR3 is CASGDRETGTEAFF. The DNA for the CDR3 is TGTGCCAGCGGGGACAGGGAAACAGGCACTGAAGCTTTCTTT. The V and J genes are TRBV6-2 or TRBV6-3 and TRBJ1-1, with 9 bases identical to TRBD1. Germline lookup yields CDR1 MNHEY and CDR2 SVGEGT. V shed 8 bases and J 4 bases; nucleotides not matched to a gene: 8. The CDR3 is made up of 14 amino acids.

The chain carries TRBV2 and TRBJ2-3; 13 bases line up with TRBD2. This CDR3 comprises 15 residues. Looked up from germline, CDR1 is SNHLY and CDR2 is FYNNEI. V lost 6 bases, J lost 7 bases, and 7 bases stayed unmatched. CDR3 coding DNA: TGTGCCAGCAGGGAGACTAGCGGGGGGCCATATACGCAGTATTTT. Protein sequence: CASRETSGGPYTQYF. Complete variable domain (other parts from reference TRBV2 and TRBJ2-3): EPEVTQTPSHQVTQMGQEVILRCVPISNHLYFYWYRQILGQKVEFLVSFYNNEISEKSEIFDDQFSVERPDGSNFTLKIRSTKLEDSAMYFCASRETSGGPYTQYFGPGTRLTVL.

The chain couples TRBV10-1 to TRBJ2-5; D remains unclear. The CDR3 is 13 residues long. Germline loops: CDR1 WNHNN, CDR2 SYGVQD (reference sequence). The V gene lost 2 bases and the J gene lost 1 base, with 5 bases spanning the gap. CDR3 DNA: TGCGCCAGCAGTGAGGACTTCCAAGAGACCCAGTACTTC. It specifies CASSEDFQETQYF.

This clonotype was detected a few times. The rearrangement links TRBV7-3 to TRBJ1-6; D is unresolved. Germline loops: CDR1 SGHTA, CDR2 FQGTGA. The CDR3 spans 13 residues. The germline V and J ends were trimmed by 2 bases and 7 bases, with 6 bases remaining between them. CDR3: CASSLVRNSPLHF. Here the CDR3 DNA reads TGTGCCAGCAGCTTAGTCCGCAATTCACCCCTCCACTTT.

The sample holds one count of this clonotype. CDR3 loop: CASSQGSGGAYEQYF. CDR3 sequence (DNA): TGCGCCAGCAGCCAAGGGAGCGGGGGGGCGTACGAGCAGTACTTC. The chain combines TRBV4-1 with TRBJ2-7; TRBD2 matches 10 bases. V lost 1 base, J lost 4 bases, and 4 bases stayed unmatched. The CDR3 spans 15 residues. Germline V gene data show CDR1 as MGHRA and CDR2 as YSYEKL.

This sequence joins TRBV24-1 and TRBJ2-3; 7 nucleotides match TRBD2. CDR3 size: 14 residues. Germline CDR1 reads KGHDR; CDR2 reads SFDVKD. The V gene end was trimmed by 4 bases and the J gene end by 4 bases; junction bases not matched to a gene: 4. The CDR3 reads CATSDASGPDTQYF. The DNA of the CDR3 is TGTGCCACCAGTGACGCTAGCGGTCCAGATACGCAGTATTTT.

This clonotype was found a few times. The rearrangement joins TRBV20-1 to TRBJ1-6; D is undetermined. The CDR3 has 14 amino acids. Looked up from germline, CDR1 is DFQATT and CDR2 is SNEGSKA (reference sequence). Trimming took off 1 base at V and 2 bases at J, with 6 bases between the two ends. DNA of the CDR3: TGCAGTGCTAGAGGGGCAGCCTATAATTCACCCCTCCACTTT. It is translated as CSARGAAYNSPLHF.

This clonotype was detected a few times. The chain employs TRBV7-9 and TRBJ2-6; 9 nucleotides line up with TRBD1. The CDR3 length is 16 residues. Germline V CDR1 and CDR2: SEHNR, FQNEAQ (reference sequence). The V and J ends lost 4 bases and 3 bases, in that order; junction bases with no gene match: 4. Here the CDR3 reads CASSSGTGSGANVLTF. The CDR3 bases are TGTGCCAGCAGCTCCGGGACAGGGAGTGGGGCCAACGTCCTGACTTTC.

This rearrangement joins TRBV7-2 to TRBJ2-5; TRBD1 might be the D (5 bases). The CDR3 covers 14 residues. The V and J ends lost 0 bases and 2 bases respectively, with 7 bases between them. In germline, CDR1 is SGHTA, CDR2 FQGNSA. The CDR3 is CASSLAGVQETQYF. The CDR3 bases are TGTGCCAGCAGCTTAGCAGGGGTACAAGAGACCCAGTACTTC. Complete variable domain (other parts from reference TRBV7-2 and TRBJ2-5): GAGVSQSPSNKVTEKGKDVELRCDPISGHTALYWYRQSLGQGLEFLIYFQGNSAPDKSGLPSDRFSAERTGGSVSTLTIQRTQQEDSAVYLCASSLAGVQETQYFGPGTRLLVL.

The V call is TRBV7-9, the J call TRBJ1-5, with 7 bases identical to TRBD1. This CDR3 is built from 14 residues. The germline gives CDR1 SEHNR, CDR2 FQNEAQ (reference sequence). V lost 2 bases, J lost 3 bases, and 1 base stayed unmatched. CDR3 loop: CASSLTGANQPQHF. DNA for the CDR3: TGTGCCAGCAGCTTAACAGGGGCCAATCAGCCCCAGCATTTT.

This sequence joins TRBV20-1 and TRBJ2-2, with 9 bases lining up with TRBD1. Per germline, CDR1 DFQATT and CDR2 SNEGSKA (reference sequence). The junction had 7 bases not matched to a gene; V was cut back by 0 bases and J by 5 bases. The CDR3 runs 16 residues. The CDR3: CSARDLGTGFTGELFF. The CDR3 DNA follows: TGCAGTGCTAGAGATCTGGGGACAGGGTTTACCGGGGAGCTGTTTTTT.

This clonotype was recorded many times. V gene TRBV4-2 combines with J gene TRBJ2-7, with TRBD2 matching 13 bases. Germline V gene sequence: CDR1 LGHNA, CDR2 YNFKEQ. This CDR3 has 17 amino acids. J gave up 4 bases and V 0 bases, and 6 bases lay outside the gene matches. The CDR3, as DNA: TGTGCCAGCAGCCAAGAACTAGCGGGGGGGGCAGTATACGAGCAGTACTTC. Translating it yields CASSQELAGGAVYEQYF.

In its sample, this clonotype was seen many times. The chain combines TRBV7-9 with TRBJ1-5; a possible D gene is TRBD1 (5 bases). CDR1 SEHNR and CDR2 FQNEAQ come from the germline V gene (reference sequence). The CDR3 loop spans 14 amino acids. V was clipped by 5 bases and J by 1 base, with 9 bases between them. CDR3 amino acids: CASSLTGSNQPQHF. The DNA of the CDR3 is TGTGCCAGCAGCCTAACAGGAAGCAATCAGCCCCAGCATTTT.

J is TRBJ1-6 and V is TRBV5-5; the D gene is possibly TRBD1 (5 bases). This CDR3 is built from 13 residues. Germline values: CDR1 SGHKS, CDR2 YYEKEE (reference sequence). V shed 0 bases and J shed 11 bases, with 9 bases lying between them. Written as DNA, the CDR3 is TGTGCCAGCAGCTTGGAGGGGAATGCACCCCTCCACTTT. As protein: CASSLEGNAPLHF. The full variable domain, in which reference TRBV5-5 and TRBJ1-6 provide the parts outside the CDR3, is DAGVTQSPTHLIKTRGQQVTLRCSPISGHKSVSWYQQVLGQGPQFIFQYYEKEERGRGNFPDRFSARQFPNYSSELNVNALLLGDSALYLCASSLEGNAPLHFGNGTRLTVT.

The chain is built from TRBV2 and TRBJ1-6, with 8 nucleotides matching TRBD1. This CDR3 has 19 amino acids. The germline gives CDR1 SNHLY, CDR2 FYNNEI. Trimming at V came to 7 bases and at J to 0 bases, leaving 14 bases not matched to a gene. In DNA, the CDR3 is TGTGCCAGCACTCCATGGGGACAGGTCTTGTCCTCCTATAATTCACCCCTCCACTTT. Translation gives CASTPWGQVLSSYNSPLHF. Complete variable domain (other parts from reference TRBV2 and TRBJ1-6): EPEVTQTPSHQVTQMGQEVILRCVPISNHLYFYWYRQILGQKVEFLVSFYNNEISEKSEIFDDQFSVERPDGSNFTLKIRSTKLEDSAMYFCASTPWGQVLSSYNSPLHFGNGTRLTVT.

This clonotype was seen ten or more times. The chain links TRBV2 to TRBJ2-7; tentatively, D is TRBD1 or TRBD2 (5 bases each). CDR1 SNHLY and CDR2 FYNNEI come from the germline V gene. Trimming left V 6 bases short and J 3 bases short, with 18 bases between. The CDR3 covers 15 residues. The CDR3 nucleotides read TGTGCCAGCAGCCCTATAACAGGAGGAGTCTACGAGCAGTACTTC. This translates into CASSPITGGVYEQYF.

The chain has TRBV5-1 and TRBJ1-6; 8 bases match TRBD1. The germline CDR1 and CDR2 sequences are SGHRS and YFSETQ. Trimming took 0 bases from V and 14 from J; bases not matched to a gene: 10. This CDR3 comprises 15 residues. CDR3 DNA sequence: TGCGCCAGCAGCTTGGCCGGGGACAGGTGGTCGTCCCTCCACTTT. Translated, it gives CASSLAGDRWSSLHF. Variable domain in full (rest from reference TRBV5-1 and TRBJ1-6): KAGVTQTPRYLIKTRGQQVTLSCSPISGHRSVSWYQQTPGQGLQFLFEYFSETQRNKGNFPGRFSGRQFSNSRSEMNVSTLELGDSALYLCASSLAGDRWSSLHFGNGTRLTVT.

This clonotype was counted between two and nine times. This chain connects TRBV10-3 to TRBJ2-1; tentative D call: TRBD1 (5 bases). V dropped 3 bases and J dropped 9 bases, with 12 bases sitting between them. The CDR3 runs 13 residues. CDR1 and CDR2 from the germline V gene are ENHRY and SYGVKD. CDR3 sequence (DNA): TGTGCCATCAGTGATCAGGGTTTAGGTGAGCAGTTCTTC. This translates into CAISDQGLGEQFF.

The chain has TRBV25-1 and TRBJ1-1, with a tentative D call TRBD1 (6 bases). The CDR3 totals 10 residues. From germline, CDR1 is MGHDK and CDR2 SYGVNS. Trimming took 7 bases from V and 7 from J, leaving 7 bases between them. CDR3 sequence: CASKGGEAFF. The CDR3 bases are TGTGCCAGCAAGGGGGGTGAAGCTTTCTTT.

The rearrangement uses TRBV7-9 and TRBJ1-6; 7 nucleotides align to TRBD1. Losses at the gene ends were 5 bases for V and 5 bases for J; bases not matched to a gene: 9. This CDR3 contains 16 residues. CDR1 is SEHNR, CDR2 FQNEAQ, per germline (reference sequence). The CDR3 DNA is TGTGCCAGCAGCCCCCCACAGGGGCACCATAATTCACCCCTCCACTTT. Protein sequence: CASSPPQGHHNSPLHF.

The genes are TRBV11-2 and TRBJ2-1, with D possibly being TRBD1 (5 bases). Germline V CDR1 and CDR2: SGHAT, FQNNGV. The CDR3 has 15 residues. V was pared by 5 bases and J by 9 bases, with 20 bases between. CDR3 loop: CASSSGETWGGEQFF. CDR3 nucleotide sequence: TGTGCCAGCAGCAGTGGCGAGACGTGGGGCGGTGAGCAGTTCTTC.

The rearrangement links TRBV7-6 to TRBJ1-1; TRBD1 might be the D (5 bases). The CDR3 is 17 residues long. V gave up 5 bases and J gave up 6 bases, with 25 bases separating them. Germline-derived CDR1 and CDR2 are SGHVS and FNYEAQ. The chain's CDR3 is CASSLDPSRASASEAFF. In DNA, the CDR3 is TGTGCCAGCAGCCTCGACCCAAGCAGGGCGTCGGCATCTGAAGCTTTCTTT.

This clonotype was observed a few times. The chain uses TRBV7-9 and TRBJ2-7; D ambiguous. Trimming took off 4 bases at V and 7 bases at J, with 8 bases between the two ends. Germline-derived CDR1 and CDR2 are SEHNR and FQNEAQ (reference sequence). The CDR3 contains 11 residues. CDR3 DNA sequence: TGTGCCAGCAGCTATACACAGGAGCAGTACTTC. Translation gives CASSYTQEQYF.

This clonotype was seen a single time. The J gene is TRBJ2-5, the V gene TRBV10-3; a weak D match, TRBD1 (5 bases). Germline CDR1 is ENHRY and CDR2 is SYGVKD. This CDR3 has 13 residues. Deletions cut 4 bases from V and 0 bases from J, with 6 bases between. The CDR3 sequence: CAISGQNQETQYF. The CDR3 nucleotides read TGTGCCATCAGTGGACAGAACCAAGAGACCCAGTACTTC.

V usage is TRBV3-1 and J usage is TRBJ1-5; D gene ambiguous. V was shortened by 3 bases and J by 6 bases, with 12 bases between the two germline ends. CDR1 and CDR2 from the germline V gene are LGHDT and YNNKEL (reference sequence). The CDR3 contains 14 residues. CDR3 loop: CASSHGRGIQPQHF. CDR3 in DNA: TGTGCCAGCAGCCACGGACGGGGAATTCAGCCCCAGCATTTT. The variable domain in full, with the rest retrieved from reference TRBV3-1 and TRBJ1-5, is DTAVSQTPKYLVTQMGNDKSIKCEQNLGHDTMYWYKQDSKKFLKIMFSYNNKELIINETVPNRFSPKSPDKAHLNLHINSLELGDSAVYFCASSHGRGIQPQHFGDGTRLSIL.

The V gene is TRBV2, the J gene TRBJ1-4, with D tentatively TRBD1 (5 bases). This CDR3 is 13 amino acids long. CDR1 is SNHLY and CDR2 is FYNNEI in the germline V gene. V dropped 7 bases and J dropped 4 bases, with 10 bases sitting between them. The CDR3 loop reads CASTRGLNEKLFF. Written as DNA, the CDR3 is TGTGCCAGCACCCGGGGCCTTAATGAAAAACTGTTTTTT.